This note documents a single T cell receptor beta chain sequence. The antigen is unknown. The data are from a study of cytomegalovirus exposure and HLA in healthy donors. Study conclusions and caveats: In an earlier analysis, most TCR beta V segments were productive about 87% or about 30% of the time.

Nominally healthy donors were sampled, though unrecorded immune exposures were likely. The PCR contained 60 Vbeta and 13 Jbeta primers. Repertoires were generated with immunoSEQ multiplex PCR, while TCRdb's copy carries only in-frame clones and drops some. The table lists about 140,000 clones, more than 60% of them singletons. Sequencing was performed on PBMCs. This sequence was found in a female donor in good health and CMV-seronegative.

The CDR3 region is CASFPRENYGYTF. The CDR3 nucleotides are TGTGCCAGCTTCCCGAGGGAAAACTATGGCTACACCTTC. J is TRBJ1-2 and V is TRBV6-5; the D is unclear. Trimming pared 8 bases from V and 2 bases from J, leaving 12 bases between. There are 13 residues in the CDR3. CDR1 and CDR2 (germline): MNHEY, SVGAGI.